This TCR beta chain was obtained from a study of identical twins. In regard to this clonotype: The antigen remains unidentified.

TCRdb reprocessed the 5' RACE reads via MiXCR and lists one record per CDR3 protein. The repertoire holds over 600,000 distinct CDR3 sequences, with around 20% as singletons. Findings and caveats of the study: For out-of-frame beta sequences, excess twin sharing was weaker. Diverse VJ usage suggested most zero-insertion clonotypes were not invariant T cells. Abundant cord blood beta clonotypes carried fewer insertions; memory repertoires showed none.

CDR1 and CDR2 (germline): LGHDT, YNNKEL (reference sequence). Trimming pared 7 bases from V and 5 bases from J, leaving 12 bases between. The CDR3 spans 13 residues. This sample was shared with a second study, whose subject was T cells expressing NK-cell markers. Per that study: Sequencing covered eight donors, seven HCMV-seropositive and one seronegative.

Material: PBMCs. This sequence was found in a woman aged 18-35 years in good health. The V and J genes are TRBV3-1 and TRBJ2-1; possible D gene TRBD1, 5 bases. CDR3 DNA: TGTGCCAGCAAAATTACAGGTAACAATGAGCAGTTCTTC. The encoded protein is CASKITGNNEQFF.